This T cell receptor (beta chain) was obtained from a study of cytomegalovirus exposure and HLA in healthy donors. Study summary: For the approximately 360 genotyped donors, roughly 81% fell within the Caucasian-associated ancestry cluster.

60 Vbeta and 13 Jbeta primers were used in PCR. The table came from immunoSEQ multiplex PCR; TCRdb's copy has only in-frame clones and leaves some out. Seen here are tens of thousands of clones, roughly 75% observed once, and the top ten hold approximately 7.8%. This clone showed up just a few times. Its target is unknown. Study-wide results and limits: Presence/absence comparisons presumed near-even sequencing depth among donors. Within an earlier analysis, most TCR beta V segments proved productive either about 87% or about 30% of the time. A later analysis found TCR association rates differed by HLA locus, highest for DRB1 and lowest for HLA-C.

The clonotype comes from a man in his 60s in good health and CMV-seropositive. Sequencing used PBMCs.

The CDR3 DNA reads as TGCGCCAGCAGCTTCACAGGGGGCACTGAAGCTTTCTTT. Translating gives CASSFTGGTEAFF. The chain uses TRBV5-1 and TRBJ1-1; TRBD1 matches 8 bases. The V segment lost 2 bases and the J segment 4 bases; nucleotides outside the gene matches: 1. CDR1 is SGHRS and CDR2 is YFSETQ in the germline V gene. This CDR3 comprises 13 residues. Drawing the rest from reference TRBV5-1 and TRBJ1-1, the complete variable domain is KAGVTQTPRYLIKTRGQQVTLSCSPISGHRSVSWYQQTPGQGLQFLFEYFSETQRNKGNFPGRFSGRQFSNSRSEMNVSTLELGDSALYLCASSFTGGTEAFFGQGTRLTVV.